The 25 T cell receptor beta chains reported below all come from one sample, sequenced in a study of neoadjuvant anti-PD-1 for oral cavity cancer. Sequencing used immunoSEQ multiplex PCR; TCRdb keeps in-frame clones, though not all of them. The data show 55,000 to 80,000 clones, approximately 82% seen once. This specimen was PBMCs, taken before nivolumab (anti-PD-1) treatment. These receptors originate from a person between 35 and 79 years old with oral cavity squamous cell carcinoma.

The DNA of the CDR3 is TGTGCCAGCTCACCTGTACTAGTCCCCGGGGAGCTGTTTTTT. It yields the protein CASSPVLVPGELFF. The chain carries TRBV18 and TRBJ2-2, with a tentative D call TRBD2 (5 bases). This CDR3 is built from 14 residues. Germline lookup yields CDR1 KGHSH and CDR2 LQKENI. V was shortened by 3 bases and J by 6 bases, with 11 bases between the two germline ends.

The chain joins TRBV13 to TRBJ2-7; D is unclear. In germline, CDR1 is PRHDT, CDR2 FYEKMQ (reference sequence). Trimming took 5 bases from V and 4 from J, leaving 9 bases between them. The CDR3 has 12 residues. The CDR3 DNA reads as TGTGCCAGCAGCCACCTCGGGTACGAGCAGTACTTC. It yields the protein CASSHLGYEQYF.

The J gene is TRBJ2-7, the V gene TRBV6-5, with D hard to call. The CDR3 is 12 amino acids. The germline V and J ends were trimmed by 6 bases and 6 bases, with 12 bases remaining between them. The V gene's germline CDR1 is MNHEY and CDR2 SVGAGI. The CDR3 reads CASREGVSEQYF. CDR3 in DNA: TGTGCCAGCAGGGAAGGAGTCTCCGAGCAGTACTTC.

The rearrangement joins TRBV6-6 to TRBJ2-2; D gene unclear. Germline V gene data show CDR1 as MNHNY and CDR2 as SVGAGI (reference sequence). The CDR3 spans 16 residues. V lost 0 bases, J lost 1 base, and 9 bases lay in between. The CDR3, as DNA: TGTGCCAGCAGTTACTCGATTCTTGGGAACACCGGGGAGCTGTTTTTT. Translation gives CASSYSILGNTGELFF.

The chain has TRBV6-5 and TRBJ1-2; D is unresolved. Germline assignment: CDR1 MNHEY and CDR2 SVGAGI. This CDR3 has 12 amino acids. V lost 8 bases and J 5 bases, leaving 12 bases between the germline ends. The DNA for the CDR3 is TGTGCCAGCTATTTACTTCCTTATGGCTACACCTTC. Translation gives CASYLLPYGYTF.

The chain recombines TRBV15 with TRBJ2-7; the D gene is possibly TRBD1 (6 bases). From germline, CDR1 is LNHNV and CDR2 YYDKDF (reference sequence). The ends were cut back, 1 base at V and 4 bases at J, with 11 bases in the middle. CDR3 length: 14 amino acids. DNA of the CDR3: TGTGCCACCAGCAGAGTAGGACAGTTGTACGAGCAGTACTTC. Its translation is CATSRVGQLYEQYF.

The J gene is TRBJ2-5, the V gene TRBV28, with no clear D. V was pared by 6 bases and J by 10 bases, with 18 bases between. The CDR3 has 13 amino acids. CDR1 is MDHEN and CDR2 is SYDVKM in the germline V gene. CDR3 region: CASSPDDKRIQYF. The CDR3 DNA is TGTGCCAGCAGCCCTGATGACAAGAGAATCCAGTACTTC.

The V gene is TRBV4-1, the J gene TRBJ1-1; D remains unclear. CDR1 and CDR2 from the germline V gene are MGHRA and YSYEKL. There are 14 residues in the CDR3. V was clipped by 3 bases and J by 0 bases, with 8 bases between them. CDR3 coding DNA: TGCGCCAGCAGCCAGAGCCCCTTGAACACTGAAGCTTTCTTT. Protein sequence: CASSQSPLNTEAFF.

The chain couples TRBV7-8 to TRBJ2-2, with no clear D. Germline V CDR1 and CDR2: SGHVS, FQNEAQ. The CDR3 length is 18 residues. Trimming removed 0 bases from V and 3 bases from J, with 17 bases in between. CDR3: CASSLARLWGSYTGELFF. For the CDR3, the DNA is TGTGCCAGCAGCTTAGCGCGGTTATGGGGTTCATACACCGGGGAGCTGTTTTTT. The variable domain in full, completed from reference TRBV7-8 and TRBJ2-2, reads GAGVSQSPRYKVAKRGQDVALRCDPISGHVSLFWYQQALGQGPEFLTYFQNEAQLDKSGLPSDRFFAERPEGSVSTLKIQRTQQEDSAVYLCASSLARLWGSYTGELFFGEGSRLTVL.

The genes are TRBV6-1 and TRBJ1-3; tentatively, D is TRBD1 (5 bases). CDR1 and CDR2 from the germline V gene are MNHNS and SASEGT. Trimming stripped 2 bases from V and 6 bases from J, with 14 bases between. This CDR3 is 15 amino acids long. The CDR3 region has the DNA TGTGCCAGCAGTGAAAGGGGCCGCCCTTTAAACACCATATATTTT. As protein: CASSERGRPLNTIYF.

The chain has TRBV19 and TRBJ1-3; 7 nucleotides align to TRBD1. Germline CDR1 and CDR2: LNHDA and SQIVND (reference sequence). Germline trimming cut 6 bases from V and 0 bases from J; bases unmatched to any gene: 5. This CDR3 has 15 amino acids. This CDR3 is CASRSGTASGNTIYF. The CDR3 DNA follows: TGTGCCAGTAGATCCGGGACAGCCTCTGGAAACACCATATATTTT.

The gene calls are TRBV6-1 and TRBJ2-6; 8 bases line up with TRBD2. The CDR3 runs 16 residues. Germline V gene lookup returns CDR1 MNHNS and CDR2 SASEGT. V shed 1 base, J shed 4 bases, and the junction held 3 bases outside the gene matches. CDR3: CASSEERGRGANVLTF. The CDR3 region has the DNA TGTGCCAGCAGTGAAGAGCGGGGGAGAGGGGCCAACGTCCTGACTTTC.

The genes are TRBV4-1 and TRBJ1-2; 10 bases align to TRBD1. Trimming removed 4 bases from V and 4 bases from J; junction bases left unmatched: 9. CDR1 and CDR2 from the germline V gene are MGHRA and YSYEKL. The CDR3 length is 16 residues. CDR3 sequence reads: CASSRGADRGIYGYTF. The CDR3 DNA sequence: TGCGCCAGCAGCCGGGGGGCGGACAGGGGGATCTATGGCTACACCTTC.

The V and J genes are TRBV7-9 and TRBJ2-7, with 7 bases lining up with TRBD1. This CDR3 contains 15 residues. Looked up from germline, CDR1 is SEHNR and CDR2 is FQNEAQ (reference sequence). V gave up 4 bases and J gave up 5 bases; unmatched junction bases: 11. The CDR3 DNA follows: TGTGCCAGCAGCTCTATAAGACAGGGAAATAACGAGCAGTACTTC. Translation: CASSSIRQGNNEQYF.

The rearrangement uses TRBV6-5 and TRBJ1-4; D remains unclear. The V end lost 7 bases, the J end lost 10 bases, and 16 bases lay between the germline ends. In germline, CDR1 is MNHEY, CDR2 SVGAGI. This CDR3 is 13 amino acids long. This CDR3 is CASTTGPRAKLFF. DNA of the CDR3: TGTGCCAGCACCACCGGGCCTCGGGCAAAACTGTTTTTT.

The gene calls are TRBV6-5 and TRBJ2-1, with D hard to call. With 6 bases removed from V and 5 bases from J, the gap between germline ends came to 17 bases. There are 15 residues in the CDR3. The V gene's germline CDR1 is MNHEY and CDR2 SVGAGI. The CDR3 DNA reads as TGTGCCAGCAGCCCCTCTTGGGGTAATAACAATGAGCAGTTCTTC. It codes for CASSPSWGNNNEQFF.

This clone was seen only once. The chain has TRBV11-2 and TRBJ2-1; TRBD2 is a possible D gene (5 bases). The CDR3 has 18 amino acids. Germline CDR1 SGHAT, CDR2 FQNNGV. Trimming stripped 5 bases from V and 0 bases from J, with 20 bases between. The CDR3 here is CASSRPVPQRSSYNEQFF. CDR3 bases: TGTGCCAGCAGCCGACCCGTCCCTCAGCGGAGCTCCTACAATGAGCAGTTCTTC.

The chain has TRBV19 and TRBJ1-1, with D possibly TRBD1 on 6 matching bases. From germline, CDR1 is LNHDA and CDR2 SQIVND (reference sequence). The V end lost 2 bases, the J end lost 1 base, and 11 bases lay between the germline ends. The CDR3 has 15 amino acids. Here the CDR3 DNA reads TGTGCCAGTAGTATATTTCAGGGGCGGAACACTGAAGCTTTCTTT. Protein: CASSIFQGRNTEAFF.

The chain links TRBV28 to TRBJ2-7; no reliable D call. This CDR3 is 13 amino acids long. The germline V gene encodes CDR1 MDHEN and CDR2 SYDVKM. The ends were cut back, 3 bases at V and 2 bases at J, with 8 bases in the middle. The CDR3 sequence is CASSFGVTYEQYF. The CDR3 DNA sequence: TGTGCCAGCAGTTTTGGGGTCACCTACGAGCAGTACTTC.

A few counts support this clone. The CDR3 DNA follows: TGTGCCAGCAGACGGTCCGCGGCGGATCAGCCCCAGCATTTT. As protein: CASRRSAADQPQHF. This chain uses TRBV2 with TRBJ1-5, with D uncertain. Trimming left V 6 bases short and J 5 bases short, with 14 bases between. Germline lookup yields CDR1 SNHLY and CDR2 FYNNEI. The CDR3 is made up of 14 amino acids.

The chain links TRBV9 to TRBJ1-1; no clear D gene. CDR1 is SGDLS and CDR2 is YYNGEE in the germline V gene. The CDR3 has 14 residues. Trimming stripped 0 bases from V and 0 bases from J, with 6 bases between. The CDR3 here is CASSVVPLNTEAFF. CDR3 sequence (DNA): TGTGCCAGCAGCGTAGTTCCCTTGAACACTGAAGCTTTCTTT.

V is TRBV5-8 and J is TRBJ2-7; D gene unclear. V lost 1 base, J lost 1 base, and 12 bases lay in between. CDR1 SGHTS and CDR2 YDEGEE come from the germline V gene. The CDR3 length is 15 residues. CDR3 coding DNA: TGTGCCAGCAGCTTGTACCGGTCGGATTCCTACGAGCAGTACTTC. Protein: CASSLYRSDSYEQYF.

The V call is TRBV2, the J call TRBJ2-5, with D unclear. Trimming shortened V by 4 bases and J by 2 bases, and 8 bases separated the two germline ends. CDR1 SNHLY and CDR2 FYNNEI come from the germline V gene. This CDR3 contains 13 residues. The CDR3 loop is CASSANSQETQYF. The DNA for the CDR3 is TGTGCCAGCAGTGCAAACAGTCAAGAGACCCAGTACTTC.

This chain uses TRBV28 with TRBJ1-2; tentative D call: TRBD1 (6 bases). This CDR3 contains 16 residues. V lost 2 bases to trimming and J lost 8 bases, with 21 bases between them. Germline-derived CDR1 and CDR2 are MDHEN and SYDVKM. The CDR3 is CASSLVAGRGAQGYTF. CDR3 in DNA: TGTGCCAGCAGTTTAGTGGCGGGGCGGGGGGCGCAAGGCTACACCTTC.

The CDR3: CASSDQGTNEKLFF. The CDR3 DNA reads as TGCGCCAGCAGCGATCAGGGGACTAATGAAAAACTGTTTTTT. V usage is TRBV10-1 and J usage is TRBJ1-4; D perhaps matches TRBD1 (6 bases). CDR3 length equals 14 residues. The V gene lost 6 bases and the J gene lost 2 bases, with 10 bases spanning the gap. Germline CDR1 reads WNHNN; CDR2 reads SYGVQD (reference sequence).